These 20 T cell receptor beta chains were sequenced from one sample in a study of shared clonotypes between healthy human individuals. Here immunoSEQ multiplex PCR was the method, and the copy in TCRdb shows in-frame clones only, minus some. The sample shows more than 200,000 clones, about 69% of them seen only once. Sequenced: memory CD4+ T cells sorted from blood. The subset is: CD45RA-negative fraction. These TCRs come from a man aged 25-40 years in good health.

The chain couples TRBV19 to TRBJ2-1, with 9 bases aligning to TRBD1. CDR1 is LNHDA, CDR2 SQIVND, per germline (reference sequence). CDR3 length equals 15 residues. J lost 5 bases, V lost 4 bases, and 6 bases had no gene match. CDR3 DNA: TGTGCCAGTAGTACCGGGACAGGGTTCCACAATGAGCAGTTCTTC. Translation: CASSTGTGFHNEQFF.

This clone appeared a few times. The same CDR3 also results from other DNA sequences found in this sample. The chain carries TRBV7-9 and TRBJ2-3; D call uncertain. Between the trimmed V and J ends, which lost 2 bases and 0 bases, there was a span of 3 bases. This CDR3 is 13 amino acids long. Germline loops: CDR1 SEHNR, CDR2 FQNEAQ (reference sequence). This chain's CDR3 is CASSLLSTDTQYF. As DNA, the CDR3 is TGTGCCAGCAGCTTACTAAGCACAGATACGCAGTATTTT.

This clone was counted between two and nine times. The CDR3 here is CASRGANVLTF. The CDR3 bases are TGCGCCTCCAGGGGGGCCAACGTCCTGACTTTC. The rearrangement joins TRBV5-1 to TRBJ2-6; D uncertain. The CDR3 has 11 amino acids. V gave up 10 bases and J gave up 4 bases, with 6 bases separating them. Germline V gene data show CDR1 as SGHRS and CDR2 as YFSETQ.

This clone was seen just once. The J gene is TRBJ1-1, the V gene TRBV7-6, with D possibly TRBD1 on 6 matching bases. The germline gives CDR1 SGHVS, CDR2 FNYEAQ. Trimming pared 4 bases from V and 5 bases from J, leaving 14 bases between. The CDR3 spans 14 residues. The CDR3 nucleotides are TGTGCCAGCAGCTACGGGGGCGAAGTTACTGAAGCTTTCTTT. Residues: CASSYGGEVTEAFF.

V is TRBV5-1 and J is TRBJ2-5; D may be TRBD2 (5 bases). Germline V lookup: CDR1 SGHRS, CDR2 YFSETQ. The germline V and J ends were trimmed by 4 bases and 2 bases, with 9 bases remaining between them. CDR3 length: 13 amino acids. In nucleotides, the CDR3 is TGCGCCAGCAGCCCGGGGAGTCAAGAGACCCAGTACTTC. Protein product: CASSPGSQETQYF. The complete variable domain, with remaining parts taken from reference TRBV5-1 and TRBJ2-5, reads KAGVTQTPRYLIKTRGQQVTLSCSPISGHRSVSWYQQTPGQGLQFLFEYFSETQRNKGNFPGRFSGRQFSNSRSEMNVSTLELGDSALYLCASSPGSQETQYFGPGTRLLVL.

This sequence joins TRBV5-6 and TRBJ2-5, with D maybe TRBD2 (5 bases). CDR3 size: 15 residues. Between the trimmed V and J ends, which lost 4 bases and 5 bases, there was a span of 18 bases. Per germline, CDR1 SGHDT and CDR2 YYEEEE. The CDR3 DNA reads as TGTGCCAGCAGCCGATCCATCGGGATCGTGGAGACCCAGTACTTC. This translates into CASSRSIGIVETQYF.

The chain combines TRBV28 with TRBJ1-2; tentatively, D is TRBD1 (5 bases). Germline CDR1 is MDHEN and CDR2 is SYDVKM. V lost 6 bases and J lost 3, with 14 bases in between. This CDR3 contains 14 residues. The CDR3 nucleotides are TGTGCCAGCAGGGGGCAGGGTCCTCACTATGGCTACACCTTC. This translates into CASRGQGPHYGYTF.

V is TRBV9 and J is TRBJ2-1; 9 nucleotides align to TRBD1. V lost 0 bases, J lost 8 bases, and 21 bases stayed unmatched. Germline CDR1 and CDR2: SGDLS and YYNGEE. The CDR3 has 20 amino acids. CDR3 DNA: TGTGCCAGCAGCGTAGAGTTGAGGAGGCGGGGACAGGGTACATGGTATGAGCAGTTCTTC. Amino acids: CASSVELRRRGQGTWYEQFF.

This chain joins TRBV14 and TRBJ1-2; D is unclear. The CDR3 is 13 amino acids. Germline V gene lookup returns CDR1 SGHDN and CDR2 FVKESK. Trimming stripped 5 bases from V and 8 bases from J, with 15 bases between. CDR3 sequence (DNA): TGTGCCAGCAGCGCCCAGACCGCCGGGGGCTACACCTTC. Encoded protein: CASSAQTAGGYTF.

This clone was counted a few times. The V call is TRBV5-1, the J call TRBJ2-7; D ambiguous. The V gene's germline CDR1 is SGHRS and CDR2 YFSETQ. There are 14 residues in the CDR3. V was cut by 3 bases and J by 0 bases, with 10 bases left in between. The CDR3 here is CASSSTVGSYEQYF. CDR3 coding DNA: TGCGCCAGCAGCTCCACAGTGGGCTCCTACGAGCAGTACTTC.

Here the CDR3 reads CASSRVAGSEETQYF. The CDR3 coding sequence is TGTGCCAGCAGTAGAGTAGCGGGAAGTGAGGAGACCCAGTACTTC. The chain links TRBV6-5 to TRBJ2-5, with 8 bases fitting TRBD2. The CDR3 extends over 15 amino acids. With 5 bases clipped from V and 5 bases from J, the junction kept 10 bases outside the gene matches. CDR1 is MNHEY and CDR2 is SVGAGI in the germline V gene.

The V call is TRBV28, the J call TRBJ2-3; possibly TRBD1 for D (5 bases). Germline loops: CDR1 MDHEN, CDR2 SYDVKM. Trimming stripped 3 bases from V and 1 base from J, with 17 bases between. CDR3 length: 17 residues. CDR3 nucleotides: TGTGCCAGCAGTTTTAGGGGTGTGGGGATGGGCACAGATACGCAGTATTTT. Translation gives CASSFRGVGMGTDTQYF.

The genes are TRBV2 and TRBJ2-6; 9 bases align to TRBD1. Trimming cost V 6 bases and J 2 bases; bases outside gene matches: 5. The CDR3 covers 16 residues. Germline CDR1 SNHLY, CDR2 FYNNEI. The DNA for the CDR3 is TGTGCCAGCAGGACACAGGGGGCGGCTGGGGCCAACGTCCTGACTTTC. This codes for CASRTQGAAGANVLTF.

The chain couples TRBV25-1 to TRBJ2-6, with D unresolved. The CDR3 has 16 residues. The germline V and J ends were trimmed by 2 bases and 1 base, with 9 bases remaining between them. Per germline, CDR1 MGHDK and CDR2 SYGVNS. The CDR3 spells CASSEAKDSGANVLTF. DNA for the CDR3: TGTGCCAGCAGTGAAGCGAAGGATTCTGGGGCCAACGTCCTGACTTTC.

J is TRBJ1-3 and V is TRBV11-2; a weak D match, TRBD1 (5 bases). With 4 bases removed from V and 4 bases from J, the gap between germline ends came to 11 bases. The CDR3 has 14 amino acids. CDR1 SGHAT and CDR2 FQNNGV come from the germline V gene. The CDR3 DNA reads TGTGCCAGCAGCTCCCCCAGGGTAGGAAACACCATATATTTT. Protein product: CASSSPRVGNTIYF.

The genes are TRBV7-2 and TRBJ1-5; the D is unclear. This CDR3 is 13 amino acids long. The germline V gene has CDR1 SGHTA and CDR2 FQGNSA. With 5 bases removed from V and 1 base from J, the gap between germline ends came to 6 bases. The CDR3 nucleotides read TGTGCCAGCAGCGGACTCAGCAATCAGCCCCAGCATTTT. It codes for CASSGLSNQPQHF.

About this clone: Other nucleotide sequences from this sample produce the same CDR3. This chain uses TRBV2 with TRBJ2-1; the D gene could be TRBD1 or TRBD2 (5 bases each). Germline loops: CDR1 SNHLY, CDR2 FYNNEI. The CDR3 runs 17 residues. V lost 1 base and J 0 bases, leaving 13 bases between the germline ends. CDR3: CASSEVRDDYSYNEQFF. The CDR3 region has the DNA TGTGCCAGCAGTGAAGTTCGGGACGACTACTCCTACAATGAGCAGTTCTTC.

The gene calls are TRBV4-1 and TRBJ2-3; weak D call: TRBD1 (6 bases). Germline V CDR1 and CDR2: MGHRA, YSYEKL. The V and J ends lost 6 bases and 2 bases respectively, with 12 bases between them. This CDR3 region has 14 residues. CDR3 sequence (DNA): TGCGCCAGCAGATCCAGGGGCCCCACAGATACGCAGTATTTT. It yields the protein CASRSRGPTDTQYF.

This clone was detected a few times. J is TRBJ2-3 and V is TRBV5-6; D perhaps matches TRBD2 (6 bases). The germline CDR1 and CDR2 sequences are SGHDT and YYEEEE. The CDR3 spans 14 residues. The V end was cut by 3 bases, the J end by 8 bases, with 16 bases between. In nucleotides, the CDR3 is TGTGCCAGCAGCTCCCCGGCGGGACTTGTTACGCAGTATTTT. Its protein product is CASSSPAGLVTQYF.

The gene calls are TRBV5-1 and TRBJ2-5, with TRBD1 matching over 10 bases. J lost 5 bases, V lost 4 bases, and 11 bases had no gene match. CDR1 is SGHRS and CDR2 is YFSETQ in the germline V gene. The CDR3 consists of 16 residues. CDR3 loop: CASSPFRQGAGETQYF. DNA of the CDR3: TGCGCCAGCAGCCCATTCAGACAGGGGGCGGGGGAGACCCAGTACTTC.